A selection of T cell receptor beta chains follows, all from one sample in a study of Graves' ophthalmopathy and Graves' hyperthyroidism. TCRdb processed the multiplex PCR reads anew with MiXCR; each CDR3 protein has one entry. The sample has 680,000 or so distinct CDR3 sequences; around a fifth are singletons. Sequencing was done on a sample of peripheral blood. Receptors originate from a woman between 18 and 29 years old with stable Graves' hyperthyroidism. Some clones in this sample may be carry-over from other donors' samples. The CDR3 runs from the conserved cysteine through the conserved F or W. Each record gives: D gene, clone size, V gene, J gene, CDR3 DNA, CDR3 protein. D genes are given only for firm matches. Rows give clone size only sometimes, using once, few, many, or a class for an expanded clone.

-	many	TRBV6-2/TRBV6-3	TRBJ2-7	TGTGCCAGCAGCCCTACAAATTTCTACGAGCAGTACTTC	CASSPTNFYEQYF
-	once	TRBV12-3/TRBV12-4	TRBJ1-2	TGTGCCAGCAGTTTACAGGGCTTTACCTCCTATGGCTACACCTTC	CASSLQGFTSYGYTF
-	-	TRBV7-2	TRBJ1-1	TGTGCCAGCAGCCCAGGCGGGATTAGGGGGGCTTTCTTT	CASSPGGIRGAFF
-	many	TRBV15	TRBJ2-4	TGTGCCACCAGCAACGCGGGGCCGTCCATTCAGTACTTC	CATSNAGPSIQYF
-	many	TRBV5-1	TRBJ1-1	TGCGCCAGCAGCTTGATCGGGGTTTTGGGGAGGAACACTGAAGCTTTCTTT	CASSLIGVLGRNTEAFF
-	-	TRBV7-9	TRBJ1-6	TGTGCCAGCAGCTTTACAGGGAAGGCCTATAATTCACCCCTCCACTTT	CASSFTGKAYNSPLHF
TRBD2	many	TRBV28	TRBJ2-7	TGTGCCAGCAGCTCCCCGACTAGCGGCAGTTCCTACGAGCAGTACTTC	CASSSPTSGSSYEQYF
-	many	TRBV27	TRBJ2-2	TGTGCCAGCAGTTTATCGCGGACGGCCGGGGAGCTGTTTTTT	CASSLSRTAGELFF
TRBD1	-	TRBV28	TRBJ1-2	TGTGCCAGCAGCCCAAGGACAGGCTTTCGTGGCTACACCTTC	CASSPRTGFRGYTF
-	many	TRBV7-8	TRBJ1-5	TGTGCCAGCAGCGTGTCGGGAGGCCAGCCCCAGCATTTT	CASSVSGGQPQHF
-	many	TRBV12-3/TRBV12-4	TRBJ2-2	TGTGCCAGCATCCAACTCGAGACTAACACCGGGGAGCTGTTTTTT	CASIQLETNTGELFF
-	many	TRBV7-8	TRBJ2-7	TGTGCCAGCAGCCCTTGGGCAGAGTCAGGCGAGCAGTACTTC	CASSPWAESGEQYF
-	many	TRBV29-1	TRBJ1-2	TGCAGCGTTGATTGGACCGAGATCTATGGCTACACCTTC	CSVDWTEIYGYTF
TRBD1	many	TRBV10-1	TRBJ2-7	TGCGCCAGCAGGGCCGGGACAGGGCCTTACGAGCAGTACTTC	CASRAGTGPYEQYF
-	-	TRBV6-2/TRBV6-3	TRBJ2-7	TGTGCCAGCAGTTATGAGATAGCGGATGCTCAGTGGGTCTACGAGCAGTACTTC	CASSYEIADAQWVYEQYF
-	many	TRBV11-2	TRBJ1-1	TGTGCCAGCAGTCAACTCCTGACGGGGTTTGGCACTGAAGCTTTCTTT	CASSQLLTGFGTEAFF
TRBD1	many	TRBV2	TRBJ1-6	TGTGCCAGCAGTAAAGACAGGGTTAATTCACCCCTCCACTTT	CASSKDRVNSPLHF
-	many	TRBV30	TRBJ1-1	TGTGCCTGGACCCGAGGAGGGACTGAAGCTTTCTTT	CAWTRGGTEAFF
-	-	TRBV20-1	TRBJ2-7	TGCAGTGCTAGAACCGGGACTCTGCAGTACTTC	CSARTGTLQYF
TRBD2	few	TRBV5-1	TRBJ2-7	TGCGCCAGCGCCACTGGACTAGCGGGAGATTACGAGCAGTACTTC	CASATGLAGDYEQYF
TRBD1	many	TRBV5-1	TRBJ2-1	TGCGCCAGCAGTCCGCCGGGACAGGGGCAAAATGAGCAGTTCTTC	CASSPPGQGQNEQFF
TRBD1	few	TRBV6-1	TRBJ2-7	TGTGCCAGCAGATCATCCGGGACAGCCTACGAGCAGTACTTC	CASRSSGTAYEQYF
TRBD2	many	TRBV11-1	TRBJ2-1	TGTGCCAGCATCAGACTAGCGGGGATCCGACCCTCCTACAATGAGCAGTTCTTC	CASIRLAGIRPSYNEQFF
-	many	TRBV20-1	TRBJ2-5	TGCAGTGCTAGTTACCTACAGGGAACGGAGACCCAGTACTTC	CSASYLQGTETQYF
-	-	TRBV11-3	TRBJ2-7	TGTACCAGCAGCCACTCGAGGGCAGGGGCCTACGAGCAGTACTTC	CTSSHSRAGAYEQYF
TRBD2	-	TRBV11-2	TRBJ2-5	TGTGCCAGCAGCCAGAAACTAGCGGGAGGCCCCCGGGAGACCCAGTACTTC	CASSQKLAGGPRETQYF
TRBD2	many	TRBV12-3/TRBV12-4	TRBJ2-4	TGTGCCAGCAGTTTACGGGTAGCGGGGAAAAAAAACATTCAGTACTTC	CASSLRVAGKKNIQYF
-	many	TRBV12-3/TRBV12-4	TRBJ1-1	TGTGCCAGCAGTTTGAGTGGGGTTATGAACACTGAAGCTTTCTTT	CASSLSGVMNTEAFF
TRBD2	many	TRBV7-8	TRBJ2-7	TGTGCCAGCAGCCCATTAGCGGGAGAACGCGACGAGCAGTACTTC	CASSPLAGERDEQYF
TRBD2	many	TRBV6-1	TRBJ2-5	TGTGCCAGCAGTGAGTGGGGGGGAGCGGAGACCCAGTACTTC	CASSEWGGAETQYF
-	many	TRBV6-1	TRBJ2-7	TGTGCCAGCAGCGCCGATCCGAGTAGCTCGAGCGAGCAGTACTTC	CASSADPSSSSEQYF
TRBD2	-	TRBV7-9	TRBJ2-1	TGTGCCAGCAGCATAACCCTGGGACTAGCCTTCAATGAGCAGTTCTTC	CASSITLGLAFNEQFF
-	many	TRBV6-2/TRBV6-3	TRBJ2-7	TGTGCCAGCAGGGAAGACAGAACAAACTACGAGCAGTACTTC	CASREDRTNYEQYF
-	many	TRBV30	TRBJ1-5	TGTGCCTGGAGTGTATTTAGCAATCAGCCCCAGCATTTT	CAWSVFSNQPQHF
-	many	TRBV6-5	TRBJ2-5	TGTGCCAGCAGTCCCCCTAAGGAACAAGAGACCCAGTACTTC	CASSPPKEQETQYF
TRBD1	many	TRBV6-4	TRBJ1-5	TGTGCCAGCAGTGACCGGGACAGGGGCGCGAATCAGCCCCAGCATTTT	CASSDRDRGANQPQHF
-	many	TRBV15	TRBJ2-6	TGTGCCACCAGCAGAGCACAGACAGTCTCTGGGGCCAACGTCCTGACTTTC	CATSRAQTVSGANVLTF
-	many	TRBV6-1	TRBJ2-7	TGTGCCACCTTATCTGCGTACTTC	CATLSAYF
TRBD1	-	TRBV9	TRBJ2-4	TGTGCCAGCAGCGGAGGGACAGATGGAAACATTCAGTACTTC	CASSGGTDGNIQYF
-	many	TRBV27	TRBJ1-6	TGTGCCAGCAGTTGGGACCCCAATTCACCCCTCCACTTT	CASSWDPNSPLHF
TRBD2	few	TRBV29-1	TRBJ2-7	TGCAGCGTTGCGGGGCTAGCGGGGGTACCCTACGAGCAGTACTTC	CSVAGLAGVPYEQYF